The present T cell receptor beta chain was sequenced within a study of T cells in Graves' hyperthyroidism and ophthalmopathy. Study-wide results and limits: Ophthalmopathy was distinguished from stable hyperthyroidism by 13 V-J signatures. Ophthalmopathy was model-predicted a median 6.5 months pre-onset.

The authors obtained PBMCs from roughly 9.7 ml of fresh peripheral blood. The CDR3 length is 15 residues. CDR1 is LGHNA, CDR2 YSLEER, per germline. The V and J ends lost 3 bases and 3 bases respectively, with 12 bases between them. The table lists this clonotype with many counts. Its antigen is undetermined. Amplified regions were TCR beta CDR3 sequences from RNA transcripts. An initial round of RT-PCR targeting the TCR CDR3 relied on the HTBI primer set. Each CDR3 protein gets one entry after TCRdb re-called the multiplex PCR reads with MiXCR. Of more than 500,000 distinct CDR3 sequences listed, about 16% were seen once; the top ten hold around 32%.

This sequence originates from a woman in her twenties or thirties with Graves' ophthalmopathy. Sequencing was done on a sample of blood. The rearrangement uses TRBV4-3 and TRBJ2-1; D is undetermined. The CDR3 loop reads CASSQGVKVYNEQFF. The DNA for the CDR3 is TGCGCCAGCAGCCAGGGTGTTAAGGTCTACAATGAGCAGTTCTTC.